This TCR beta chain was sequenced for a study of regulatory T cells in long-lasting Graves disease (dated by TCRdb to 2020 to 2022). Concerning the study at large: Persistent Graves' disease patients were compared with newly diagnosed Graves' disease patients by peripheral blood TCR sequencing and RNA sequencing. The study took place in China and was registered as a clinical trial. A total of 33 samples underwent TCR sequencing: about 13 from persistent and roughly 20 from newly diagnosed Graves' disease patients. Overall study results and their limits: Compared with newly diagnosed patients, persistent Graves' disease patients had lower TCR Shannon entropy and fewer highly expanded clones, which suggests clonal expansion. Patients with persistent disease shared more public clonotypes (around 2,700) than newly diagnosed patients did (about 1,000). Because the primary lesion, thyroid tissue, could not be accessed, the study looked at peripheral blood alone. The authors noted that the small sample size was a limitation that may lower accuracy.

RNA was extracted from PBMCs in TRIzol for both TCR sequencing and RNA sequencing. The diagnosis of Graves' disease followed American Thyroid Association guidelines. Recruitment of patients was carried out at an endocrinology department in Xi'an, China. Each patient gave roughly 10 milliliters of peripheral blood, collected in an EDTA anticoagulant tube. Ficoll Paque Plus density gradient separation was used to isolate PBMCs, and no additional T cell sorting was done. RNA quality was checked with an Agilent 2100 Bioanalyzer and agarose gel, and concentration with a NanoDrop 2000. This clonotype was counted between two and nine times. What this receptor recognizes is not known. No quality values exist for individual bases; no much larger clone is one base distant. In-frame beta chains were kept once TCRdb had trimmed the public reads at Q25 with fastp and called clones with MiXCR. Records with the same CDR3 protein are collapsed into one entry carrying the most frequent genes and DNA. This sample is represented by about 750 distinct CDR3 sequences; roughly 87% of them were singletons. Clones ranked in the top ten supply roughly a fifth of the sample.

The source material was peripheral blood mononuclear cells (PBMCs), sampled with antithyroid drug treatment, in newly diagnosed or persistent Graves disease (not recorded which). The clonotype comes from a female donor with Graves disease. Donor details come from another sample of the same person, matched by shared clones.

The nucleotide sequence is TGTGCCAGCTCACCACCCGAGGGTAGCACGGAGACCCAGTACTTC. The encoded protein is CASSPPEGSTETQYF. This receptor chain uses TRBV18 and TRBJ2-5; a tentative D match to TRBD2 spans 5 bases. As encoded in the germline V gene, CDR1 is KGHSH while CDR2 is LQKENI. The CDR3 goes from the cysteine to the phenylalanine over 15 residues. The retained sequence is limited to the CDR3, 45 bases, with the frame set at the first base. Trimming at the junction amounts to 0 bases on V and 5 bases on J, and the germline ends lie 13 bases apart.